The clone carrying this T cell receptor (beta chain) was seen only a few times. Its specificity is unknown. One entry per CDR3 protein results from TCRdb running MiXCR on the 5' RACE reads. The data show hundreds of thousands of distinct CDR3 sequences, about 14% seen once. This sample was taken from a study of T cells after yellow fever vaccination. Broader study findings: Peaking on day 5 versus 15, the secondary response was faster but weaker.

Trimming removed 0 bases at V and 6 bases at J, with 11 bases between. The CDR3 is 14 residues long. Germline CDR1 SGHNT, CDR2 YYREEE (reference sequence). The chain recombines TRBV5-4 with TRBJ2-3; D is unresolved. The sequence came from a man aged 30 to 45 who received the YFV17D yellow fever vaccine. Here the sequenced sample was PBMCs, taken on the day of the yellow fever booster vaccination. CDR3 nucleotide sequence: TGTGCCAGCAGCTTGGTGGTAGCCTCGGATACGCAGTATTTT. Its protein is CASSLVVASDTQYF.